The clone carrying this TCR beta chain was detected many times. Antigen: not known. Employing constant-segment primers, 5'RACE generated TCR alpha and TCR beta cDNA libraries bearing sample barcodes and UMIs. TCRdb processed the 5' RACE reads anew with MiXCR; each CDR3 protein has one entry. The sample lists 25,000 to 35,000 distinct CDR3 sequences, more than 10% seen once, with about 15% in the top ten. The sample is drawn from a study of T-cell memory formation after mild COVID-19. About the research overall: The two donors had largely donor-specific TCR clusters. The study's findings and limits: A balance of CD4 and CD8 characterized clones contracting day 15 to 85, whereas later expanders leaned CD4+. Most CD4+ clones that shrank were in CM and EM, while CD8+ ones turned up in EMRA.

From germline, CDR1 is SNHLY and CDR2 FYNNEI. Trimming took 8 bases from V and 0 from J, leaving 8 bases between them. This CDR3 region has 12 residues. Sample: PBMCs or a T cell subset sorted from them (not recorded which). The V call is TRBV2, the J call TRBJ2-7, with D perhaps TRBD1 (5 bases). This clonotype was sampled from an adult woman who had mild COVID-19 (a few samples of this study predate the infection). Cell type and time point are not known. Here the CDR3 DNA reads TGTGCCAGCCGACAGAGCTCCTACGAGCAGTACTTC. As protein: CASRQSSYEQYF. Combining the CDR3 with reference TRBV2 and TRBJ2-7 gives the whole variable domain EPEVTQTPSHQVTQMGQEVILRCVPISNHLYFYWYRQILGQKVEFLVSFYNNEISEKSEIFDDQFSVERPDGSNFTLKIRSTKLEDSAMYFCASRQSSYEQYFGPGTRLTVT.